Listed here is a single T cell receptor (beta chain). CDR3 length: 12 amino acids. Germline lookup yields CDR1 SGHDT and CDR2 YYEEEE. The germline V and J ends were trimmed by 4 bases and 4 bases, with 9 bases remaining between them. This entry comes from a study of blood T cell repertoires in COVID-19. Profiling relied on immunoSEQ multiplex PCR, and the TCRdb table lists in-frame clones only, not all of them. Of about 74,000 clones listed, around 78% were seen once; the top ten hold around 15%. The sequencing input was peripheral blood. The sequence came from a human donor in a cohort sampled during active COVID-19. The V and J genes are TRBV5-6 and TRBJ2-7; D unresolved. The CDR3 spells CASSTQDYEQYF. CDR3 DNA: TGTGCCAGCAGCACGCAGGATTACGAGCAGTACTTC.